This T cell receptor beta chain is drawn from a study of identical twins. Broader study findings: Modelling approaches yielded underestimates of out-of-frame TCR alpha sharing between monozygotic twins. Because invariant MAIT and iNKT cells could be present, zero-insertion analyses could be partly confounded.

This CDR3 is built from 13 residues. CDR1 and CDR2 from the germline V gene are LNHNV and YYDKDF (reference sequence). V was clipped by 1 base and J by 1 base, with 4 bases between them. A note on this clonotype: Its specificity is not known.

All donors were healthy, and all were Caucasian. TCRdb recomputed calls from the 5' RACE reads with MiXCR, one row per CDR3 protein. The sample contains approximately 230,000 distinct CDR3 sequences, around 15% of which appear only once. This TCR was recovered from a woman aged 18-35 years in good health. The chain uses TRBV15 and TRBJ2-5; no clear D gene. What was sequenced was memory (CD45RO+) T cells sorted from blood. For the CDR3, the DNA is TGTGCCACCAGCAGAGCCATCCAAGAGACCCAGTACTTC. The encoded protein is CATSRAIQETQYF.